Listed here is a single TCR beta chain. This clonotype was detected only a few times. Its antigen remains undetermined. Base quality data are lacking; no much larger clone is found one base away. This entry is derived from a study of patients and donors after allogeneic stem cell transplantation (dated by TCRdb to about 2020). Libraries were built with RT-PCR. Sequencing was performed on a NextSeq 550. TCRdb passed the public sequencing reads through fastp at Q25 and MiXCR, retaining productive beta sequences. For every CDR3 protein sequence, its rows merge into one entry that carries the most common genes and DNA. The sample contains over 200,000 distinct CDR3 sequences, around two fifths of them found a single time. Of the sample, approximately 10% is held by the ten largest clones. Deletion took 3 bases off V and 0 bases off J, with a span of 11 bases between the germline ends. As encoded in the germline V gene, CDR1 is KGHSH while CDR2 is LQKENI. Its CDR3 holds 15 amino acids, cysteine through phenylalanine. The sequence is cut down to CDR3 DNA, 45 bases in frame from base 1.

The rearranged chain carries TRBV18 and TRBJ1-2; no D segment can be confidently identified. The specimen sequenced was blood, either unsorted or a sorted T cell fraction (not recorded which). The origin of this receptor is a human donor who was either an allogeneic HSCT recipient or a stem cell or donor lymphocyte infusion donor (not recorded which). It is not recorded whose cells these are; they may come from a transplant donor. The DNA sequence reads TGTGCCAGCTCACCGGGCGGCGACGCTAACTATGGCTACACCTTC. Its translation reads: CASSPGGDANYGYTF.